A selection of T cell receptor beta chains follows, all from one sample in a study of cytomegalovirus exposure and HLA in healthy donors. Libraries were prepared by immunoSEQ multiplex PCR; TCRdb keeps only in-frame clonotypes and omits some of them. The sample totals roughly 120,000 clones; its top ten clones hold 5.5% to 8%. The sequenced material came from PBMCs. The receptor set was obtained from a man aged 35 to 55 in good health and CMV-seropositive. Each CDR3 is given with its conserved first and last residue. A D gene is named only where the DNA matches it firmly.

j_call v_call d_call cdr3_aa cdr3_nt
TRBJ2-1 TRBV30 TRBD2 CAWASGRRYNEQFF TGTGCCTGGGCTAGCGGGAGGAGGTACAATGAGCAGTTCTTC
TRBJ1-1 TRBV27 TRBD1 CASSLRTQGVSPLSTEAFF TGTGCCAGCAGTTTAAGGACTCAGGGGGTCTCTCCCTTATCGACTGAAGCTTTCTTT
TRBJ1-2 TRBV9 - CASSVASGTYGYTF TGTGCCAGCAGCGTAGCTTCAGGAACTTATGGCTACACCTTC
TRBJ2-7 TRBV7-5 - CARRPGLPPDPSHYEQYF TGTGCCAGAAGGCCCGGACTGCCCCCCGACCCCTCCCATTACGAGCAGTACTTC
TRBJ2-1 TRBV30 - CAWSVPRPPPDEQFF TGTGCCTGGAGTGTACCCAGGCCCCCGCCCGATGAGCAGTTCTTC
TRBJ1-2 TRBV2 - CASSYNINYGYTF TGTGCCAGCAGTTATAACATCAATTATGGCTACACCTTC
TRBJ1-1 TRBV2 TRBD1 CASSEAGQGLGGEAFF TGTGCCAGCAGTGAAGCGGGACAGGGATTGGGTGGTGAAGCTTTCTTT
TRBJ2-7 TRBV6-5 TRBD1 CASSYSGQGVHEQYF TGTGCCAGCAGTTACTCCGGACAGGGGGTCCACGAGCAGTACTTC
TRBJ1-2 TRBV29-1 - CSVLIGGYGYTF TGCAGCGTCTTGATAGGGGGCTATGGCTACACCTTC
TRBJ2-1 TRBV5-1 TRBD2 CASSSRTSGRAWDEQFF TGCGCCAGCAGCTCGCGGACTAGCGGGAGGGCCTGGGATGAGCAGTTCTTC
TRBJ2-5 TRBV11-2 - CASTLGSGRGQETQYF TGTGCCAGCACCCTTGGGTCAGGGAGGGGGCAAGAGACCCAGTACTTC
TRBJ2-5 TRBV10-2 TRBD2 CASSDPGLAGVGETQYF TGCGCCAGCAGTGACCCTGGACTAGCGGGAGTAGGGGAGACCCAGTACTTC
TRBJ2-1 TRBV15 TRBD2 CATRLTSGRAEVVYNEQFF TGTGCCACCAGACTCACTAGCGGGAGGGCCGAGGTGGTCTACAATGAGCAGTTCTTC
TRBJ2-1 TRBV11-2 - CAIQRGLYNEQFF TGTGCCATCCAGAGGGGACTTTACAATGAGCAGTTCTTC
TRBJ1-5 TRBV7-8 - CASSREAVAPQHF TGTGCCAGCAGCCGAGAGGCTGTGGCGCCCCAGCATTTT
TRBJ2-1 TRBV27 TRBD2 CASSLSRRGGEQFF TGTGCCAGCAGTTTATCGCGCCGCGGGGGTGAGCAGTTCTTC
TRBJ1-6 TRBV27 - CASSPLTGALNSPLHF TGTGCCAGCAGCCCACTAACAGGAGCACTTAATTCACCCCTCCACTTT
TRBJ2-2 TRBV5-4 - CASSSSAGTRNTGELFF TGTGCCAGCTCTTCTTCTGCCGGGACAAGGAACACCGGGGAGCTGTTTTTT
TRBJ1-5 TRBV6-1 - CASSEVFDQPQHF TGTGCCAGCAGTGAAGTCTTTGATCAGCCCCAGCATTTT
TRBJ1-2 TRBV7-2 TRBD1 CASSRQGRGSNYGYTF TGTGCCAGCAGCCGACAGGGGCGAGGGTCTAACTATGGCTACACCTTC
TRBJ2-7 TRBV1 - CTSSQDRGRTSYEQYF TGCACCAGCAGCCAAGATCGGGGGAGGACCTCCTACGAGCAGTACTTC
TRBJ2-5 TRBV2 - CASRPVQETQYF TGTGCCAGCAGACCGGTCCAAGAGACCCAGTACTTC
TRBJ1-1 TRBV7-9 - CASSLGATVEAFF TGTGCCAGCAGCTTAGGTGCGACAGTTGAAGCTTTCTTT
TRBJ2-2 TRBV7-9 - CASTSPGQPPGELFF TGTGCCAGCACCTCCCCCGGACAGCCCCCAGGGGAGCTGTTTTTT
TRBJ2-7 TRBV5-1 - CASSSQAYYEQYF TGCGCCAGCAGCTCACAGGCCTACTACGAGCAGTACTTC
TRBJ2-1 TRBV28 TRBD2 CASSLYSSGISTEQFF TGTGCCAGCAGTTTATATTCTAGCGGGATTTCTACTGAGCAGTTCTTC
TRBJ2-7 TRBV6-6 - CASSGGESYEQYF TGTGCCAGCAGTGGCGGGGAATCCTACGAGCAGTACTTC
TRBJ1-1 TRBV18 TRBD1 CASSPSDRGTEAFF TGTGCCAGCTCACCGTCCGACAGGGGCACTGAAGCTTTCTTT
TRBJ2-7 TRBV7-9 TRBD2 CASSPPVSGTPRQYF TGTGCCAGCAGCCCACCCGTTAGCGGGACCCCGCGGCAGTACTTC
TRBJ1-1 TRBV14 - CASSQVGGVLRAFF TGTGCCAGCAGCCAAGTCGGGGGAGTTTTAAGAGCTTTCTTT
TRBJ1-2 TRBV5-1 - CASSPDGLNYGYTF TGCGCCAGCAGCCCGGACGGACTAAACTATGGCTACACCTTC
TRBJ1-1 TRBV6-1 - CASSDRGRVAFF TGTGCCAGCAGTGACAGGGGAAGGGTAGCTTTCTTT
TRBJ2-6 TRBV5-1 - CASSLSRATGANVLTF TGCGCCAGCAGCTTGTCCAGGGCTACTGGGGCCAACGTCCTGACTTTC
TRBJ1-5 TRBV6-1 TRBD1 CASSVGQSNQPQHF TGTGCCAGCAGTGTGGGACAGAGCAATCAGCCCCAGCATTTT
TRBJ2-1 TRBV20-1 - CSAGPRNEQFF TGCAGTGCTGGCCCTAGAAATGAGCAGTTCTTC
TRBJ2-5 TRBV30 - CAWSVGRRQETQYF TGTGCCTGGAGTGTCGGTCGGAGACAAGAGACCCAGTACTTC
TRBJ2-7 TRBV29-1 - CSVETGSGSYEQYF TGCAGCGTAGAAACAGGGAGTGGGTCCTACGAGCAGTACTTC
TRBJ2-4 TRBV9 TRBD1 CASSVESGQDISIQYF TGTGCCAGCAGCGTAGAGTCAGGACAGGACATATCCATTCAGTACTTC
TRBJ2-5 TRBV5-1 TRBD1 CASRDRGLGETQYF TGCGCCAGCAGGGACAGGGGGCTCGGCGAGACCCAGTACTTC
TRBJ2-6 TRBV27 TRBD1 CASSLGPGTGAGGANVLTF TGTGCCAGCAGCCTCGGCCCCGGGACAGGGGCAGGTGGGGCCAACGTCCTGACTTTC
TRBJ2-5 TRBV9 - CASSVSGSQETQYF TGTGCCAGCAGCGTCTCCGGGTCCCAAGAGACCCAGTACTTC
TRBJ2-3 TRBV5-1 TRBD2 CASTAGGSTDTQYF TGCGCCAGCACAGCGGGGGGGAGCACAGATACGCAGTATTTT
TRBJ1-4 TRBV5-1 TRBD1 CASSLGGVNEKLFF TGCGCCAGCAGCCTAGGGGGCGTCAATGAAAAACTGTTTTTT
TRBJ2-1 TRBV5-1 TRBD1 CASSFSQGSVDEQFF TGCGCCAGCAGCTTCTCACAGGGGAGTGTTGATGAGCAGTTCTTC
TRBJ2-3 TRBV7-3 - CASSLTFAGWSDTQYF TGTGCCAGCAGCTTAACTTTCGCGGGATGGTCAGATACGCAGTATTTT
TRBJ1-5 TRBV25-1 - CASSSGVWQPQHF TGTGCCAGCAGTTCAGGGGTCTGGCAGCCCCAGCATTTT
TRBJ1-2 TRBV5-4 - CASSLLGDGYTF TGTGCCAGCAGCTTGTTAGGGGATGGCTACACCTTC
TRBJ2-7 TRBV28 TRBD2 CASSLGRQGTSGRAYEQYF TGTGCCAGCAGTTTAGGTCGGCAGGGGACTAGCGGGAGGGCCTACGAGCAGTACTTC
TRBJ2-5 TRBV4-3 TRBD2 CASSQGEGQVETQYF TGCGCCAGCAGCCAAGGGGAGGGGCAAGTAGAGACCCAGTACTTC
TRBJ2-7 TRBV7-2 TRBD2 CASSPGLAFSYEQYF TGTGCCAGCAGCCCGGGACTAGCGTTTTCCTACGAGCAGTACTTC
TRBJ2-2 TRBV9 - CASSDPQIRELFF TGTGCCAGCAGCGACCCCCAGATCCGGGAGCTGTTTTTT
TRBJ1-1 TRBV7-8 - CASSLASTGPRWAEAFF TGTGCCAGCAGCTTAGCATCTACAGGCCCCCGATGGGCTGAAGCTTTCTTT
TRBJ1-5 TRBV7-2 - CASSLEGGGQPQHF TGTGCCAGCAGCTTAGAAGGGGGGGGTCAGCCCCAGCATTTT
TRBJ1-4 TRBV5-8 TRBD1 CASSSDRGKEEKLFF TGTGCCAGCAGCTCGGACAGGGGAAAAGAAGAAAAACTGTTTTTT
TRBJ1-1 TRBV25-1 - CASSEKFREAEAFF TGTGCCAGCAGTGAGAAGTTCCGGGAGGCTGAAGCTTTCTTT
TRBJ1-2 TRBV18 TRBD1 CASSPLEGAVVTNYGYTF TGTGCCAGCTCACCATTAGAGGGGGCAGTGGTTACTAACTATGGCTACACCTTC
TRBJ2-3 TRBV5-6 TRBD1 CASSLTGGKADTQYF TGTGCCAGCAGCTTGACAGGGGGCAAGGCAGATACGCAGTATTTT
TRBJ2-3 TRBV27 TRBD2 CASIGLAVGDTQYF TGTGCCAGCATCGGGCTAGCGGTGGGAGATACGCAGTATTTT
TRBJ2-7 TRBV28 TRBD1 CASSFSGQGVYEQYF TGTGCCAGCAGTTTTTCGGGACAGGGAGTGTACGAGCAGTACTTC
TRBJ2-7 TRBV29-1 TRBD1 CSVEDGDSSYEQYF TGCAGCGTTGAAGACGGGGACAGTTCCTACGAGCAGTACTTC